The 30 T cell receptor beta chains presented below share a single source sample, sequenced in a study of Ad26.COV2.S vaccination and SARS-CoV-2 variants. TCRdb keeps only in-frame clones here, not all; method: immunoSEQ multiplex PCR. The sample holds under 500,000 clones, around 92% seen once. The treatment denotes: over 15 received Ad26.COV2.S at low or high dose, single or two shots; five or six received placebo; per-sample allocation not given. Sampling happened 63 days after the first vaccine or placebo injection. Sequences were derived from peripheral blood, sampled in a trial of Ad26.COV2.S vaccine versus placebo. These receptors all come from a person aged 18-60 years who received the Ad26.COV2.S COVID-19 vaccine or a placebo.

The chain employs TRBV19 and TRBJ1-4, with D perhaps TRBD1 (5 bases). With 4 bases removed from V and 7 bases from J, the gap between germline ends came to 22 bases. The CDR3 length is 17 residues. In germline, CDR1 is LNHDA, CDR2 SQIVND (reference sequence). CDR3 in amino acids: CASSTAGGSGEGEKLFF. CDR3 sequence (DNA): TGTGCCAGTAGTACGGCGGGGGGTTCGGGGGAGGGTGAAAAACTGTTTTTT.

The chain uses TRBV19 and TRBJ2-7, with 10 bases identical to TRBD1. With V trimmed by 10 bases and J by 6 bases, 12 bases remained unmatched. In germline, CDR1 is LNHDA, CDR2 SQIVND (reference sequence). This CDR3 comprises 14 residues. CDR3 sequence reads: CAILGGQGRGEQYF. The CDR3 DNA follows: TGTGCCATCCTTGGGGGACAGGGGCGAGGCGAGCAGTACTTC.

The V and J genes are TRBV5-1 and TRBJ2-5, with D unclear. Germline-derived CDR1 and CDR2 are SGHRS and YFSETQ. This CDR3 is built from 13 residues. With 0 bases removed from V and 5 bases from J, the gap between germline ends came to 8 bases. This CDR3 is CASSLAYEETQYF. CDR3 DNA: TGCGCCAGCAGCTTGGCGTACGAGGAGACCCAGTACTTC.

This clone occurred once. The J gene is TRBJ2-5, the V gene TRBV20-1; the D is unclear. V was shortened by 1 base and J by 3 bases, with 3 bases between the two germline ends. The CDR3 is 11 residues long. Germline assignment: CDR1 DFQATT and CDR2 SNEGSKA (reference sequence). DNA for the CDR3: TGCAGTGCTAGAGGTGAAGAGACCCAGTACTTC. It codes for CSARGEETQYF.

The count of this clone is one. The chain uses TRBV11-2 and TRBJ2-7; maybe TRBD1 (5 bases). Germline loops: CDR1 SGHAT, CDR2 FQNNGV. V lost 5 bases and J 7 bases, leaving 18 bases between the germline ends. The CDR3 is 14 residues long. The CDR3 coding sequence is TGTGCCAGCAGCACCCTCAGGGATTCAGGGGAGCAGTACTTC. Encoded protein: CASSTLRDSGEQYF.

The chain employs TRBV4-3 and TRBJ2-1, with D possibly being TRBD1 (7 bases). With 3 bases removed from V and 6 bases from J, the gap between germline ends came to 15 bases. The germline V gene has CDR1 LGHNA and CDR2 YSLEER. The CDR3 extends over 15 amino acids. Here the CDR3 DNA reads TGCGCCAGCAGCCAGCTGCGCGGGACAGTCAATGAGCAGTTCTTC. Protein: CASSQLRGTVNEQFF.

The V and J genes are TRBV7-8 and TRBJ2-7, with D hard to call. The CDR3 has 13 residues. Between the trimmed V and J ends, which lost 5 bases and 1 base, there was a span of 9 bases. CDR1 is SGHVS, CDR2 FQNEAQ, per germline. CDR3 sequence: CASSTDGSYEQYF. For the CDR3, the DNA is TGTGCCAGCAGCACGGACGGGTCCTACGAGCAGTACTTC.

The chain links TRBV19 to TRBJ2-5; no clear D gene. This CDR3 region has 13 residues. The germline V gene encodes CDR1 LNHDA and CDR2 SQIVND (reference sequence). Trimming took 1 base from V and 4 from J, leaving 7 bases between them. CDR3 loop: CASSIGGSETQYF. The CDR3 region has the DNA TGTGCCAGTAGTATAGGGGGTTCAGAGACCCAGTACTTC.

Remarks on this clone: Other DNA sequences in this sample translate to the same CDR3. DNA for the CDR3: TGTGCCAGTAGTGGGACAGGGGGCAATCAGCCCCAGCATTTT. Its protein product is CASSGTGGNQPQHF. J is TRBJ1-5 and V is TRBV19, with TRBD1 identical over 10 bases. CDR3 length: 14 amino acids. With 5 bases clipped from V and 2 bases from J, the junction kept 0 bases outside the gene matches. Germline CDR1 is LNHDA and CDR2 is SQIVND (reference sequence). The variable domain in full, completed from reference TRBV19 and TRBJ1-5, reads DGGITQSPKYLFRKEGQNVTLSCEQNLNHDAMYWYRQDPGQGLRLIYYSQIVNDFQKGDIAEGYSVSREKKESFPLTVTSAQKNPTAFYLCASSGTGGNQPQHFGDGTRLSIL.

The chain has TRBV6-2 or TRBV6-3 and TRBJ2-3, with a tentative D call TRBD2 (5 bases). CDR1 is MNHEY, CDR2 SVGEGT, per germline. The CDR3 runs to 17 residues. The germline V and J ends were trimmed by 6 bases and 1 base, with 20 bases remaining between them. The CDR3 DNA follows: TGTGCCAGCAGCCAAATACCGGGAAGCTGGGGCACAGATACGCAGTATTTT. The encoded protein is CASSQIPGSWGTDTQYF.

The rearrangement links TRBV5-4 to TRBJ2-4, with 7 bases that match TRBD1. Germline V lookup: CDR1 SGHNT, CDR2 YYREEE (reference sequence). Losses at the gene ends were 1 base for V and 0 bases for J; bases not matched to a gene: 7. This CDR3 is 17 amino acids long. CDR3 sequence: CASSLYRDRIAKNIQYF. The CDR3 coding sequence is TGTGCCAGCAGCTTGTACAGGGACAGAATAGCCAAAAACATTCAGTACTTC.

The chain couples TRBV19 to TRBJ2-7; 9 bases are shared with TRBD1. The V gene's germline CDR1 is LNHDA and CDR2 SQIVND (reference sequence). The CDR3 sequence is 13 residues long. The junction had 3 bases not matched to a gene; V was cut back by 0 bases and J by 9 bases. CDR3 amino acids: CASSIDNRGRQYF. In DNA, the CDR3 is TGTGCCAGTAGTATAGATAACAGGGGGCGGCAGTACTTC. The variable domain in full, completed from reference TRBV19 and TRBJ2-7, reads DGGITQSPKYLFRKEGQNVTLSCEQNLNHDAMYWYRQDPGQGLRLIYYSQIVNDFQKGDIAEGYSVSREKKESFPLTVTSAQKNPTAFYLCASSIDNRGRQYFGPGTRLTVT.

This clone has a single count. This chain connects TRBV18 to TRBJ2-5, with 11 bases fitting TRBD2. Germline lookup yields CDR1 KGHSH and CDR2 LQKENI. The J segment lost 4 bases and the V segment lost 3 bases, leaving 13 bases of the junction unmatched. This CDR3 region has 18 residues. The CDR3 DNA is TGTGCCAGCTCACCTAGACTAGCGGGGCCCCCAAACGGAGAGACCCAGTACTTC. This codes for CASSPRLAGPPNGETQYF.

The chain uses TRBV4-3 and TRBJ2-3; 9 bases are shared with TRBD2. The CDR3 is 17 amino acids. Germline CDR1 is LGHNA and CDR2 is YSLEER. V lost 3 bases and J lost 0; bases outside the gene matches: 7. The CDR3 spells CASSQQIAGASTDTQYF. CDR3 DNA: TGCGCCAGCAGCCAGCAAATAGCGGGGGCTAGCACAGATACGCAGTATTTT.

The rearrangement links TRBV19 to TRBJ2-1; D is perhaps TRBD2 (6 bases). The CDR3 contains 14 residues. CDR1 is LNHDA and CDR2 is SQIVND in the germline V gene (reference sequence). The germline V and J ends were trimmed by 5 bases and 4 bases, with 12 bases remaining between them. The CDR3 reads CASSWRARYNEQFF. The CDR3, as DNA: TGTGCCAGTAGTTGGAGGGCAAGGTACAATGAGCAGTTCTTC.

The chain carries TRBV5-6 and TRBJ1-1; D is unresolved. The CDR3 covers 17 residues. In germline, CDR1 is SGHDT, CDR2 YYEEEE. The V end was cut by 4 bases, the J end by 2 bases, with 21 bases between. CDR3 loop: CASSGSVIGRDNTEAFF. CDR3 sequence (DNA): TGTGCCAGCAGCGGGTCAGTTATAGGGAGGGATAACACTGAAGCTTTCTTT.

This chain connects TRBV28 to TRBJ1-1, with D perhaps TRBD1 (6 bases). Germline CDR1 reads MDHEN; CDR2 reads SYDVKM. CDR3 length: 13 residues. Trimming removed 6 bases at V and 5 bases at J, with 13 bases between. This CDR3 is CASRRGGGTEAFF. The CDR3 DNA reads TGTGCCAGCAGGCGAGGGGGGGGTACTGAAGCTTTCTTT.

V and J are TRBV27 and TRBJ1-1, with D possibly being TRBD1 (5 bases). The CDR3 sequence is 16 residues long. The V gene's germline CDR1 is MNHEY and CDR2 SMNVEV (reference sequence). The V gene lost 1 base and the J gene lost 3 bases, with 15 bases spanning the gap. CDR3 sequence (DNA): TGTGCCAGCAGTTTATGGGGGTCGGGGAGGGACACTGAAGCTTTCTTT. Its translation is CASSLWGSGRDTEAFF.

The J gene is TRBJ2-7, the V gene TRBV6-5; no clear D. V shed 8 bases and J shed 1 base, with 15 bases lying between them. Germline V CDR1 and CDR2: MNHEY, SVGAGI. There are 14 residues in the CDR3. This chain's CDR3 is CASWVGYPSYEQYF. Written as DNA, the CDR3 is TGTGCCAGCTGGGTGGGATACCCTTCCTACGAGCAGTACTTC.

The chain combines TRBV12-3 or TRBV12-4 with TRBJ1-1; D not certain. Trimming shortened V by 5 bases and J by 6 bases, and 13 bases separated the two germline ends. CDR3 length equals 13 residues. CDR3 bases: TGTGCCAGCAGTCTCGCGATCATTTCTGAAGCTTTCTTT. Translating it yields CASSLAIISEAFF.

The chain has TRBV5-4 and TRBJ2-3, with TRBD2 identical over 10 bases. Germline V gene lookup returns CDR1 SGHNT and CDR2 YYREEE (reference sequence). The CDR3 sequence is 15 residues long. Unmatched junction bases numbered 6, after V lost 1 base and J lost 7 bases. CDR3 protein: CASSLLGLAPNTQYF. CDR3 DNA: TGTGCCAGCAGCTTGTTGGGACTAGCGCCAAATACGCAGTATTTT.

The table lists this clone with a count of one. The chain is built from TRBV6-6 and TRBJ2-7; a weak D match, TRBD1 (5 bases). Looked up from germline, CDR1 is MNHNY and CDR2 is SVGAGI (reference sequence). The V end was cut by 1 base, the J end by 0 bases, with 13 bases between. The CDR3 sequence is 16 residues long. The CDR3 protein is CASSYWGPRSSYEQYF. As DNA, the CDR3 is TGTGCCAGCAGTTACTGGGGCCCCAGGAGCTCCTACGAGCAGTACTTC.

The chain carries TRBV2 and TRBJ1-1, with TRBD1 as a possible D gene (6 bases). The CDR3 length is 12 residues. The germline gives CDR1 SNHLY, CDR2 FYNNEI. V lost 7 bases to trimming and J lost 8 bases, with 14 bases between them. CDR3 amino acids: CASTLGTSEAFF. The CDR3 region has the DNA TGTGCCAGCACCTTAGGGACATCGGAAGCTTTCTTT.

Of note for this clone: The same CDR3 can be traced to other DNA sequences in this sample. V is TRBV3-1 (or the pseudogene TRBV3-2) and J is TRBJ2-7, with no clear D. Deletions cut 4 bases from V and 0 bases from J, with 1 base between. The CDR3 consists of 11 residues. From germline, CDR1 is LGHDT and CDR2 YNNKEL (reference sequence). The CDR3 reads CASSLSYEQYF. The CDR3 nucleotides are TGTGCCAGCAGCCTCTCCTACGAGCAGTACTTC.

The V and J genes are TRBV6-1 and TRBJ1-1; no firm D call. Trimming took off 0 bases at V and 0 bases at J, with 14 bases between the two ends. CDR3 length equals 17 residues. Germline V lookup: CDR1 MNHNS, CDR2 SASEGT. The DNA of the CDR3 is TGTGCCAGCAGTGAAGCGCTTCTGGGCTATTTGAACACTGAAGCTTTCTTT. Amino acid sequence: CASSEALLGYLNTEAFF.

The rearrangement uses TRBV4-1 and TRBJ1-4, with D possibly TRBD1 on 5 matching bases. Germline V lookup: CDR1 MGHRA, CDR2 YSYEKL. V was clipped by 4 bases and J by 4 bases, with 16 bases between them. This CDR3 region has 16 residues. DNA of the CDR3: TGCGCCAGCAGCCGGGGGACCGGGAGTCTTAATGAAAAACTGTTTTTT. Translated: CASSRGTGSLNEKLFF.

This chain joins TRBV19 and TRBJ2-7; the D call may be TRBD1 or TRBD2 (5 bases each). V dropped 6 bases and J dropped 1 base, with 19 bases sitting between them. The CDR3 sequence is 16 residues long. Germline lookup yields CDR1 LNHDA and CDR2 SQIVND (reference sequence). In DNA form, the CDR3 reads TGTGCCAGTAGGGTGGACGGGACGGTAAATTCCTACGAGCAGTACTTC. This codes for CASRVDGTVNSYEQYF.

This sequence joins TRBV6-2 or TRBV6-3 and TRBJ2-2; the match to TRBD1 covers 7 bases. V shed 5 bases, J shed 4 bases, and the junction held 7 bases outside the gene matches. CDR1 and CDR2 (germline): MNHEY, SVGEGT. The CDR3 totals 15 residues. CDR3 protein: CASSHRDSPTGELFF. DNA for the CDR3: TGTGCCAGCAGTCACCGGGACAGTCCCACCGGGGAGCTGTTTTTT.

In its sample, this clone was seen once. This chain joins TRBV27 and TRBJ1-6; TRBD1 aligns across 8 bases. There are 14 residues in the CDR3. Trimming cost V 7 bases and J 6 bases; bases outside gene matches: 5. Germline V gives CDR1 MNHEY, CDR2 SMNVEV (reference sequence). CDR3 in amino acids: CASTRDRPNSPLHF. The CDR3, as DNA: TGTGCCAGCACTAGGGACAGGCCTAATTCACCCCTCCACTTT.

V usage is TRBV7-2 and J usage is TRBJ1-2; D ambiguous. Germline V gene lookup returns CDR1 SGHTA and CDR2 FQGNSA. The CDR3 is 13 amino acids. Trimming left V 3 bases short and J 0 bases short, with 5 bases between. The CDR3 bases are TGTGCCAGCAGCTTGGATTCTAACTATGGCTACACCTTC. Its protein is CASSLDSNYGYTF.